The clone carrying this T cell receptor (beta chain) came up a few times. Its antigen is unknown. After isolation, RNA underwent reverse transcription to generate cDNA as the sequencing template. Clones were sequenced by immunoSEQ multiplex PCR, and TCRdb holds only the in-frame ones, with some missing. The sample includes about 42,000 clones, approximately 65% seen only once; the top ten take over 20%. The CDR3 has 13 amino acids. With 1 base removed from V and 7 bases from J, the gap between germline ends came to 8 bases. Per germline, CDR1 LNHDA and CDR2 SQIVND (reference sequence). This entry belongs to a study of CD8+ T cells in alopecia areata. Overall study: Severity of treated patients was scored by affected scalp percentage.

Study-wide findings and caveats: In scalp and blood, many expanded lesional clones persisted during tofacitinib.

The treatment here: oral pan-JAK inhibitor, 5-10 mg twice daily. As part of sample collection, lesional scalp punch biopsies and peripheral blood were taken from alopecia areata patients. PBMC-derived CD4+ and CD8+ T cells were sorted. Specimen: CD8+ T cells sorted from blood, collected at week 4, from a patient treated with tofacitinib. The chain is built from TRBV19 and TRBJ2-1; TRBD1 or TRBD2 may be the D gene (5 bases each). This TCR derives from a human donor with alopecia areata. CDR3 in amino acids: CASSIGEGNEQFF. CDR3 nucleotide sequence: TGTGCCAGTAGTATAGGCGAGGGGAATGAGCAGTTCTTC.